These 4 T cell receptor beta chains share one sample of origin, sequenced in a study of CD8+ T cells in alopecia areata. As for treatment: oral pan-JAK inhibitor, 5-10 mg twice daily. Extracted from the samples, RNA was reverse transcribed into cDNA to serve as the sequencing template. The protocol was immunoSEQ multiplex PCR, while the TCRdb copy is restricted to in-frame clones and leaves out a portion. Here the sample spans roughly 210,000 clones, less than 50% being singletons. Sequencing used CD4+ T cells sorted from blood, obtained at approximately week 37, from a patient treated with tofacitinib. The receptors come from a human donor with alopecia areata.

This clone was detected only a few times. The rearrangement joins TRBV25-1 to TRBJ2-3; D ambiguous. CDR1 is MGHDK, CDR2 SYGVNS, per germline. There are 14 residues in the CDR3. The V gene lost 3 bases and the J gene lost 0 bases, with 7 bases spanning the gap. The DNA for the CDR3 is TGTGCCAGCAGTGATCCTGGGAGCACAGATACGCAGTATTTT. Protein sequence: CASSDPGSTDTQYF. Using reference TRBV25-1 and TRBJ2-3 for the parts outside the CDR3, the full variable domain is EADIYQTPRYLVIGTGKKITLECSQTMGHDKMYWYQQDPGMELHLIHYSYGVNSTEKGDLSSESTVSRIRTEHFPLTLESARPSHTSQYLCASSDPGSTDTQYFGPGTRLTVL.

Details on this clone: One junction end disagrees with the germline gene, perhaps due to a read error. This chain connects TRBV6-1 to TRBJ1-1, with D perhaps TRBD1 (5 bases). The CDR3 covers 13 residues. Germline V gives CDR1 MNHNS, CDR2 SASEGT. CDR3 in amino acids: CAISGVAGTLAFF. DNA of the CDR3: TGTGCCATCAGTGGAGTGGCAGGGACGTTGGCTTTCTTT.

There are a few counts of this clone. The chain uses TRBV20-1 and TRBJ2-1; D is possibly TRBD1 or TRBD2 (5 bases each). Germline lookup yields CDR1 DFQATT and CDR2 SNEGSKA (reference sequence). The CDR3 extends over 11 amino acids. The V and J ends lost 0 bases and 14 bases respectively, with 11 bases between them. CDR3 DNA sequence: TGCAGTGCTAGAGATTCGGGGACCGAGTTCTTC. Amino acids: CSARDSGTEFF.

The CDR3 DNA follows: TGTGCCAGCAGAGCCCAGGGGGAGCGGTCTTACAATGAGCAGTTCTTC. This sequence encodes CASRAQGERSYNEQFF. V and J are TRBV5-4 and TRBJ2-1; 7 bases align to TRBD1. The germline V gene has CDR1 SGHNT and CDR2 YYREEE (reference sequence). This CDR3 contains 16 residues. Unmatched junction bases numbered 12, after V lost 5 bases and J lost 4 bases. Together with reference TRBV5-4 and TRBJ2-1, the CDR3 gives the full variable domain: ETGVTQSPTHLIKTRGQQVTLRCSSQSGHNTVSWYQQALGQGPQFIFQYYREEENGRGNFPPRFSGLQFPNYSSELNVNALELDDSALYLCASRAQGERSYNEQFFGPGTRLTVL.